This TCR beta chain emerged from a study of human thymus T cells. Only four of the eight donors provided a roughly 0.45-1 mL blood sample. Germline V CDR1 and CDR2: MNHEY, SVGAGI. The germline V and J ends were trimmed by 2 bases and 2 bases, with 14 bases remaining between them. The CDR3 is 16 residues long. The repertoire was sequenced with immunoSEQ multiplex PCR; TCRdb's copy has only in-frame clones and lacks some. The table shows fewer than 55,000 clones, with 94% occurring only once. The rearrangement joins TRBV6-5 to TRBJ2-3; D gene ambiguous. The sequenced material came from blood. The receptor was derived from a boy in the first two years of life with a congenital heart defect but otherwise immunologically healthy. Written as DNA, the CDR3 is TGTGCCAGCAGTTACAGGAAGAGGAAAACCACAGATACGCAGTATTTT. Protein product: CASSYRKRKTTDTQYF.